The 12 T cell receptor beta chains in this list originate from one sample, sequenced in a study of T-cell reconstitution after alpha-beta-depleted transplantation in children. A library of TCRbeta sequences, prepared with unique molecular identifiers, was generated. TCRdb re-called the PCR reads with MiXCR, one entry per CDR3 protein. Seen here are roughly 100,000 distinct CDR3 sequences, about 6.8% observed once, and the top ten hold roughly 15%. The starting material was PBMCs, obtained before TCRalphabeta/CD19-depleted stem cell transplant. Receptors originate from a boy between 2 and 10 years old with acute lymphoblastic leukemia, due to receive a stem cell transplant.

The chain employs TRBV6-8 and TRBJ1-5; 7 positions agree with TRBD1. This CDR3 is built from 15 residues. The V gene end was trimmed by 5 bases and the J gene end by 5 bases; junction bases not matched to a gene: 9. The germline V gene has CDR1 MNHGY and CDR2 SAAAGT. The CDR3 DNA sequence: TGTGCCAGCAGTCCGCCGGGACAGCACCATCAGCCCCAGCATTTT. Translated: CASSPPGQHHQPQHF.

The chain links TRBV7-2 to TRBJ2-7, with a tentative D call TRBD1 (6 bases). Germline CDR1 and CDR2: SGHTA and FQGNSA. The CDR3 loop spans 15 amino acids. V was cut by 4 bases and J by 2 bases, with 15 bases left in between. The CDR3 sequence: CASSSQSGATYEQYF. DNA of the CDR3: TGTGCCAGCAGCTCCCAATCAGGGGCGACCTACGAGCAGTACTTC.

This clonotype was recorded a few times. This chain uses TRBV11-2 with TRBJ2-5; the D gene is possibly TRBD2 (6 bases). V shed 7 bases and J shed 4 bases, with 13 bases lying between them. This CDR3 contains 13 residues. From germline, CDR1 is SGHAT and CDR2 FQNNGV. CDR3 in DNA: TGTGCCAGCAATCCGGGGCGGGGAGAGACCCAGTACTTC. This encodes CASNPGRGETQYF.

The chain employs TRBV19 and TRBJ1-6; D is unresolved. Germline assignment: CDR1 LNHDA and CDR2 SQIVND (reference sequence). This CDR3 is built from 15 residues. Trimming pared 1 base from V and 6 bases from J, leaving 10 bases between. The CDR3 region is CASSIGARGNSPLHF. DNA of the CDR3: TGTGCCAGTAGTATAGGGGCGAGAGGTAATTCACCCCTCCACTTT.

At least ten counts were recorded for this clonotype. The chain employs TRBV12-3 or TRBV12-4 and TRBJ1-2; 7 bases agree with TRBD1. The CDR3 is 15 residues long. Unmatched junction bases numbered 15, after V lost 5 bases and J lost 9 bases. The CDR3 protein is CASSRGGGTENRYTF. CDR3 DNA: TGTGCCAGCAGTCGGGGAGGGGGGACAGAGAACCGCTACACCTTC.

This clonotype occurred many times. V usage is TRBV7-9 and J usage is TRBJ1-6; possibly TRBD1 for D (5 bases). Germline CDR1 SEHNR, CDR2 FQNEAQ (reference sequence). V dropped 4 bases and J dropped 10 bases, with 11 bases sitting between them. The CDR3 is 13 amino acids. CDR3 DNA sequence: TGTGCCAGCAGCTCAATGGGGGTATCACCCCTCCACTTT. Amino acid sequence: CASSSMGVSPLHF.

This clonotype was counted a few times. The rearrangement joins TRBV7-9 to TRBJ1-5; no firm D call. The CDR3 covers 14 residues. Deletions cut 8 bases from V and 5 bases from J, with 16 bases between. The germline gives CDR1 SEHNR, CDR2 FQNEAQ (reference sequence). This chain's CDR3 is CASPRWSADQPQHF. CDR3 DNA sequence: TGTGCCAGCCCGAGGTGGTCCGCAGATCAGCCCCAGCATTTT.

The chain links TRBV7-2 to TRBJ1-3, with TRBD1 matching over 8 bases. The CDR3 runs 17 residues. Per germline, CDR1 SGHTA and CDR2 FQGNSA. With V trimmed by 1 base and J by 2 bases, 7 bases remained unmatched. The DNA for the CDR3 is TGTGCCAGCAGCTTAGTTATTCAGGGGGCGGCTGGAAACACCATATATTTT. This gives the protein CASSLVIQGAAGNTIYF.

This clonotype turned up a few times. The genes are TRBV6-1 and TRBJ2-2; maybe TRBD2 (6 bases). CDR3 length: 17 amino acids. The V and J ends lost 5 bases and 5 bases respectively, with 21 bases between them. The V gene's germline CDR1 is MNHNS and CDR2 SASEGT. Here the CDR3 DNA reads TGTGCCAGCAGTCCGATCCCCGGGAGAGGGCTGACCGGGGAGCTGTTTTTT. This gives the protein CASSPIPGRGLTGELFF.

This clonotype was seen ten or more times. The genes are TRBV5-1 and TRBJ2-3, with 10 bases aligning to TRBD1. With 0 bases clipped from V and 1 base from J, the junction kept 2 bases outside the gene matches. The CDR3 is 16 amino acids. CDR1 and CDR2 (germline): SGHRS, YFSETQ. The CDR3 is CASSLEGTGGTDTQYF. CDR3 DNA sequence: TGCGCCAGCAGCTTGGAAGGGACAGGGGGCACAGATACGCAGTATTTT.

This clonotype was counted many times. The rearrangement joins TRBV3-1 to TRBJ1-5, with a weak D call TRBD1 (6 bases). V dropped 3 bases and J dropped 9 bases, with 12 bases sitting between them. Germline V CDR1 and CDR2: LGHDT, YNNKEL (reference sequence). This CDR3 has 13 amino acids. The DNA for the CDR3 is TGTGCCAGCAGCCATGGAAGGGGGAGGCCCCAGCATTTT. Protein product: CASSHGRGRPQHF.

This clonotype was seen a few times. This chain joins TRBV6-5 and TRBJ2-3; tentative D call: TRBD2 (5 bases). Trimming stripped 9 bases from V and 2 bases from J, with 9 bases between. The germline V gene has CDR1 MNHEY and CDR2 SVGAGI. This CDR3 has 12 residues. Here the CDR3 DNA reads TGTGCCAGTTACGGGGACACAGATACGCAGTATTTT. This gives the protein CASYGDTDTQYF.